Listed below are T cell receptor beta chains from one sample, sequenced in a study of cytomegalovirus exposure and HLA in healthy donors. The data were produced by immunoSEQ multiplex PCR, yet TCRdb's version contains in-frame clones alone and is incomplete. Of under 200,000 clones in the sample, about 70% were seen once. Sequencing used PBMCs. These receptor sequences come from a woman in her thirties or forties in good health and CMV-seropositive. CDR3s include the opening cysteine and the closing phenylalanine or tryptophan. The order of the fields is clone size, V gene, D gene, J gene, CDR3 protein, CDR3 DNA. A D gene is named only where the DNA matches it firmly. Size is omitted from some rows. Given values are once, few, many or a class for expanded clones.

.	TRBV27	TRBD2	TRBJ2-7	CASSLSASGTGTYEQYF	TGTGCCAGCAGTTTGTCCGCTAGCGGGACCGGAACCTACGAGCAGTACTTC
.	TRBV9	TRBD1	TRBJ1-2	CASSVSARQGGNYGYTF	TGTGCCAGCAGCGTTTCGGCCCGACAGGGGGGTAACTATGGCTACACCTTC
.	TRBV4-2	TRBD1	TRBJ2-5	CASSSLATTGGRETHYF	TGTGCCAGCAGCTCCCTCGCCACAACAGGGGGCAGAGAGACCCACTACTTC
.	TRBV15	TRBD2	TRBJ2-5	CATSSFWRGEQETQYF	TGTGCCACCAGCAGTTTTTGGCGGGGGGAGCAAGAGACCCAGTACTTC
.	TRBV9	.	TRBJ2-3	CASSVSGRNADTQYF	TGTGCCAGCAGCGTCTCGGGGAGGAACGCAGATACGCAGTATTTT
.	TRBV2	TRBD2	TRBJ2-5	CASSRLAGAQQETQYF	TGTGCCAGCAGTCGACTAGCGGGGGCTCAACAAGAGACCCAGTACTTC
.	TRBV11-2	.	TRBJ1-1	CASIPARGPNTEAFF	TGTGCCAGCATCCCGGCCAGGGGCCCGAACACTGAAGCTTTCTTT
.	TRBV28	.	TRBJ2-1	CASSFLGGSRYNEQFF	TGTGCCAGCAGTTTTTTGGGTGGGAGCCGTTACAATGAGCAGTTCTTC
few	TRBV9	TRBD2	TRBJ2-2	CASTYGGDTGELFF	TGTGCCAGCACCTATGGGGGGGACACCGGGGAGCTGTTTTTT
.	TRBV15	TRBD2	TRBJ2-4	CATNPSGPRGGIQYF	TGTGCCACCAACCCAAGTGGCCCGCGCGGGGGCATTCAGTACTTC
.	TRBV7-8	TRBD1	TRBJ2-1	CASSLSPGQGAVEQFF	TGTGCCAGCAGCTTGTCACCGGGACAGGGGGCGGTTGAGCAGTTCTTC
few	TRBV6-6	.	TRBJ1-6	CASSQDSPLHF	TGTGCCAGCAGCCAGGATTCACCCCTCCACTTT
.	TRBV5-1	.	TRBJ2-2	CASSVLRGELFF	TGCGCCAGCAGCGTCTTGCGCGGGGAGCTGTTTTTT
.	TRBV9	.	TRBJ1-3	CASSESSPQPSGNTIYF	TGTGCCAGCAGTGAAAGTAGCCCCCAGCCCTCTGGAAACACCATATATTTT
.	TRBV10-3	TRBD1	TRBJ1-1	CAISERGDRNTEAFF	TGTGCCATCAGTGAGCGAGGGGACAGGAACACTGAAGCTTTCTTT
.	TRBV19	TRBD2	TRBJ2-7	CASSFGRYALAGGPEQYF	TGTGCCAGTAGTTTCGGAAGGTACGCACTAGCGGGAGGGCCCGAGCAGTACTTC
.	TRBV7-2	.	TRBJ1-2	CASSLVGILNYGYTF	TGTGCCAGCAGCTTAGTGGGCATTCTTAACTATGGCTACACCTTC
.	TRBV6-5	TRBD1	TRBJ1-4	CASSYRGTGQKLFF	TGTGCCAGCAGTTACCGGGGGACAGGGCAAAAACTGTTTTTT
.	TRBV20-1	.	TRBJ2-7	CSAGLVTEQYF	TGCAGTGCGGGGCTAGTAACCGAGCAGTACTTC
.	TRBV7-7	.	TRBJ2-2	CASSSEGTGELFF	TGTGCTAGCAGCTCCGAGGGCACCGGGGAGCTGTTTTTT
few	TRBV6-1	TRBD2	TRBJ2-7	CASNPTGGPDEQYF	TGTGCCAGCAACCCAACGGGGGGGCCGGACGAGCAGTACTTC
.	TRBV20-1	.	TRBJ1-2	CSAGGDWGYPF	TGCAGTGCGGGAGGGGATTGGGGCTACCCCTTC
.	TRBV6-5	.	TRBJ1-1	CASSYTQMNTEAFF	TGTGCCAGCAGTTACACGCAGATGAACACTGAAGCTTTCTTT